The present T cell receptor beta chain was sequenced within a study of T cell clusters in autoimmune cytopenias. TRB amplification used around 0.25 ug of peripheral blood genomic DNA. One tube held mixed TRB-A and TRB-B primer pools for touch-down PCR. TCRdb reprocessed the multiplex PCR reads and keeps a single row for each CDR3 protein, giving no DNA. Found here are approximately 5,000 distinct CDR3 sequences; the top ten clones hold about 16%. About this clonotype itself: Antigen: not known.

Whole-study results and caveats: TRB repertoire shifts in secondary cytopenia and chronic lymphocytic leukemia mostly reflected lymphoma, not autoimmunity.

This CDR3 spans 14 amino acids. This sample also belongs to another study, concerning T cell repertoires in aging, cancer and after chemotherapy. As that study records: Age-matched healthy donors had significantly more diverse, less clonal blood TCR repertoires than untreated cancer patients. In healthy donors, age-related TCR diversity loss mainly reflected lost richness.

This TCR came from a human donor in good health. Sequenced sample: peripheral blood. V and J are TRBV12-3 or TRBV12-4 and TRBJ2-3; there is no DNA to check the TCRdb D call of TRBD1. The CDR3 sequence is CASSRDSVADTQYF.